The next 27 T cell receptor beta chains were all read from a single sample in a study of blood T cell repertoires in COVID-19 (TCRdb year 2020). The receptor library was made with the immunoSEQ multiplex PCR assay. Held by TCRdb, this immuneACCESS table contains in-frame sequences only and omits some clones. Under half of the omission traces to an unresolved V gene where checked; the cause of the rest is unknown. Across this sample there are 200,000 to 250,000 clones, with 75% to 90% seen only once. The ten most abundant clones make up about 3.1% of the sample. The sample consisted of peripheral blood. The receptors come from a woman in her twenties or thirties who had recovered from COVID-19.

This sequence joins TRBV29-1 and TRBJ2-1; D is unresolved. V lost 6 bases to trimming and J lost 4 bases, with 16 bases between them. This CDR3 spans 14 amino acids. CDR1 SQVTM and CDR2 ANQGSEA come from the germline V gene. The CDR3 here is CSVTGSGDYNEQFF. The CDR3 DNA sequence: TGCAGCGTGACGGGTAGTGGCGATTACAATGAGCAGTTCTTC.

The chain recombines TRBV6-1 with TRBJ1-6; TRBD1 is a possible D gene (6 bases). Per germline, CDR1 MNHNS and CDR2 SASEGT. CDR3 length: 13 amino acids. V was shortened by 3 bases and J by 11 bases, with 11 bases between the two germline ends. The CDR3 sequence is CASSEDSWAPLHF. CDR3 nucleotide sequence: TGTGCCAGCAGTGAGGACAGTTGGGCACCCCTCCACTTT.

This clone has a handful of counts. The chain recombines TRBV5-1 with TRBJ2-7; 9 positions agree with TRBD1. This CDR3 comprises 16 residues. V shed 5 bases, J shed 5 bases, and the junction held 14 bases outside the gene matches. The germline gives CDR1 SGHRS, CDR2 YFSETQ. CDR3 in DNA: TGCGCCAGCAGTCGCGGAACCACAGGGGGCGGCAACGAGCAGTACTTC. It yields the protein CASSRGTTGGGNEQYF. The full variable domain, completed using reference TRBV5-1 and TRBJ2-7, is KAGVTQTPRYLIKTRGQQVTLSCSPISGHRSVSWYQQTPGQGLQFLFEYFSETQRNKGNFPGRFSGRQFSNSRSEMNVSTLELGDSALYLCASSRGTTGGGNEQYFGPGTRLTVT.

The chain couples TRBV29-1 to TRBJ1-1, with D possibly TRBD1 on 6 matching bases. This CDR3 region has 13 residues. The germline gives CDR1 SQVTM, CDR2 ANQGSEA. The ends were cut back, 7 bases at V and 2 bases at J, with 14 bases in the middle. The DNA of the CDR3 is TGCAGCGCCAAGACACAGGGAAACACTGAAGCTTTCTTT. Amino acids: CSAKTQGNTEAFF. Drawing the rest from reference TRBV29-1 and TRBJ1-1, the complete variable domain is SAVISQKPSRDICQRGTSLTIQCQVDSQVTMMFWYRQQPGQSLTLIATANQGSEATYESGFVIDKFPISRPNLTFSTLTVSNMSPEDSSIYLCSAKTQGNTEAFFGQGTRLTVV.

CDR3 bases: TGTGCCAGTAGTATATTCGGGCGGGGGCTCCTGGGAGATACGCAGTATTTT. This encodes CASSIFGRGLLGDTQYF. The chain employs TRBV19 and TRBJ2-3; a possible D gene is TRBD2 (7 bases). The CDR3 spans 17 residues. Germline loops: CDR1 LNHDA, CDR2 SQIVND (reference sequence). The V end lost 2 bases, the J end lost 5 bases, and 20 bases lay between the germline ends.

The chain employs TRBV18 and TRBJ1-3, with TRBD1 matching 7 bases. Trimming at V came to 4 bases and at J to 4 bases, leaving 10 bases not matched to a gene. This CDR3 contains 16 residues. Germline V lookup: CDR1 KGHSH, CDR2 LQKENI. In DNA form, the CDR3 reads TGTGCCAGCTCACAACCGGGACAGACGTCGGGAAACACCATATATTTT. Encoded protein: CASSQPGQTSGNTIYF.

This chain joins TRBV27 and TRBJ1-6; a weak D match, TRBD1 (5 bases). The CDR3 loop spans 18 amino acids. The germline V gene encodes CDR1 MNHEY and CDR2 SMNVEV (reference sequence). V lost 8 bases and J lost 0, with 20 bases in between. The CDR3 is CASGVIQGYGSYNSPLHF. CDR3 nucleotides: TGTGCCAGCGGGGTGATTCAGGGTTACGGCTCCTATAATTCACCCCTCCACTTT.

The rearrangement uses TRBV12-3 or TRBV12-4 and TRBJ1-2; no clear D. This CDR3 spans 13 amino acids. Trimming shortened V by 2 bases and J by 6 bases, and 10 bases separated the two germline ends. The CDR3 is CASSLRVENGYTF. As DNA, the CDR3 is TGTGCCAGCAGTTTACGGGTGGAGAATGGCTACACCTTC.

The chain carries TRBV5-1 and TRBJ1-2, with a possible D match to TRBD1 (6 bases). Germline V gives CDR1 SGHRS, CDR2 YFSETQ. The CDR3 is 15 amino acids. Trimming shortened V by 0 bases and J by 4 bases, and 13 bases separated the two germline ends. CDR3 in DNA: TGCGCCAGCAGCTTGGGTTCGGGGGGCCCCTATGGCTACACCTTC. Translated: CASSLGSGGPYGYTF.

V usage is TRBV27 and J usage is TRBJ2-7; 9 bases match TRBD1. Germline-derived CDR1 and CDR2 are MNHEY and SMNVEV (reference sequence). V trimming: 1 base; J trimming: 3 bases; junction bases outside the gene matches: 7. CDR3 size: 16 residues. Written as DNA, the CDR3 is TGTGCCAGCAGTTTATTAACAGGGGGCGGGAACTACGAGCAGTACTTC. Translation: CASSLLTGGGNYEQYF.

The chain joins TRBV14 to TRBJ2-1, with TRBD2 matching 10 bases. The CDR3 totals 16 residues. The trim removed 1 base at V and 3 bases at J, leaving 3 bases unmatched. Germline V CDR1 and CDR2: SGHDN, FVKESK. The CDR3 DNA reads as TGTGCCAGCAGCCAAGCAGGACTAGCGGTCTACAATGAGCAGTTCTTC. Amino acids: CASSQAGLAVYNEQFF. The variable domain in full, with the rest retrieved from reference TRBV14 and TRBJ2-1, is EAGVTQFPSHSVIEKGQTVTLRCDPISGHDNLYWYRRVMGKEIKFLLHFVKESKQDESGMPNNRFLAERTGGTYSTLKVQPAELEDSGVYFCASSQAGLAVYNEQFFGPGTRLTVL.

V gene TRBV27 combines with J gene TRBJ1-6; D ambiguous. There are 16 residues in the CDR3. Germline V lookup: CDR1 MNHEY, CDR2 SMNVEV (reference sequence). Trimming stripped 4 bases from V and 4 bases from J, with 14 bases between. This CDR3 is CASSSRLKRYNSPLHF. The CDR3 DNA is TGTGCCAGCAGTTCGAGGCTGAAAAGGTATAATTCACCCCTCCACTTT.

CDR3 coding DNA: TGTGCCAGCAGCCATAGGAGGGAGACCCAGTACTTC. Residues: CASSHRRETQYF. The chain uses TRBV3-1 (or the pseudogene TRBV3-2) and TRBJ2-5; D might be TRBD2 (5 bases). V was trimmed by 3 bases and J by 5 bases, leaving 7 bases between them. This CDR3 region has 12 residues. Germline lookup yields CDR1 LGHDT and CDR2 YNNKEL (reference sequence).

The gene calls are TRBV4-3 and TRBJ1-2, with 7 bases lining up with TRBD1. Germline CDR1 reads LGHNA; CDR2 reads YSLEER. The V segment lost 4 bases and the J segment 0 bases; nucleotides outside the gene matches: 5. The CDR3 totals 15 residues. The DNA of the CDR3 is TGCGCCAGCAGCCCCGCCGGGACAGCTAACTATGGCTACACCTTC. Protein sequence: CASSPAGTANYGYTF.

The chain links TRBV7-8 to TRBJ2-3, with unresolved D. Trimming removed 5 bases at V and 0 bases at J, with 12 bases between. The CDR3 extends over 15 amino acids. Germline values: CDR1 SGHVS, CDR2 FQNEAQ. CDR3 DNA sequence: TGTGCCAGCAGCCAACGTCTCGGTAGCACAGATACGCAGTATTTT. This encodes CASSQRLGSTDTQYF. Based on the CDR3 plus reference TRBV7-8 and TRBJ2-3, the full variable domain is GAGVSQSPRYKVAKRGQDVALRCDPISGHVSLFWYQQALGQGPEFLTYFQNEAQLDKSGLPSDRFFAERPEGSVSTLKIQRTQQEDSAVYLCASSQRLGSTDTQYFGPGTRLTVL.

The chain links TRBV29-1 to TRBJ2-7; 8 nucleotides match TRBD1. V lost 6 bases, J lost 2 bases, and 12 bases stayed unmatched. In germline, CDR1 is SQVTM, CDR2 ANQGSEA. This CDR3 is 15 amino acids long. The CDR3 DNA reads as TGCAGCGTGTTTTTTCCGACAGGGGCGGCCTACGAGCAGTACTTC. Translated: CSVFFPTGAAYEQYF.

This rearrangement joins TRBV5-1 to TRBJ1-5; D gene uncertain. Trimming removed 4 bases at V and 1 base at J, with 9 bases between. The V gene's germline CDR1 is SGHRS and CDR2 YFSETQ. This CDR3 is built from 14 residues. The CDR3 bases are TGCGCCAGCAGCCCCGGACTGAGCAATCAGCCCCAGCATTTT. Protein product: CASSPGLSNQPQHF.

The chain has TRBV19 and TRBJ2-3; TRBD2 aligns across 8 bases. This CDR3 has 15 amino acids. The ends lost 4 bases at V and 1 base at J; junction bases unmatched: 4. Germline loops: CDR1 LNHDA, CDR2 SQIVND (reference sequence). Here the CDR3 reads CASSKMTSGTDTQYF. CDR3 in DNA: TGTGCCAGTAGTAAGATGACTAGCGGCACAGATACGCAGTATTTT.

This clone was recorded once. The chain recombines TRBV9 with TRBJ1-2, with D possibly TRBD1 on 5 matching bases. The CDR3 covers 15 residues. The germline V gene encodes CDR1 SGDLS and CDR2 YYNGEE. V lost 0 bases to trimming and J lost 8 bases, with 17 bases between them. CDR3 residues: CASSVATGEGGGYTF. As DNA, the CDR3 is TGTGCCAGCAGCGTAGCTACGGGGGAGGGTGGCGGCTACACCTTC.

On this clone: The same CDR3 is also encoded by other DNA sequences in this sample. The chain couples TRBV2 to TRBJ2-1; 7 bases are a match to TRBD2. Per the germline V gene, CDR1 is SNHLY and CDR2 is FYNNEI. V lost 8 bases and J lost 7; bases outside the gene matches: 17. This CDR3 contains 16 residues. The CDR3 DNA reads TGTGCCAGCGGGCGAGAGGGAGGGCCCTCGGGTAATGAGCAGTTCTTC. Its protein is CASGREGGPSGNEQFF.

V is TRBV9 and J is TRBJ2-7, with D tentatively TRBD1 (6 bases). This CDR3 comprises 14 residues. The ends were cut back, 0 bases at V and 2 bases at J, with 9 bases in the middle. Germline V lookup: CDR1 SGDLS, CDR2 YYNGEE. The CDR3 region is CASSVAQGPYEQYF. The CDR3 DNA sequence: TGTGCCAGCAGCGTAGCACAGGGCCCCTACGAGCAGTACTTC.

This clone was detected once. This chain links TRBV6-1 with TRBJ2-5, with a possible D match to TRBD1 (5 bases). CDR1 and CDR2 from the germline V gene are MNHNS and SASEGT. V lost 2 bases and J 5 bases, leaving 12 bases between the germline ends. This CDR3 spans 14 amino acids. CDR3 amino acids: CASSETFRVETQYF. In DNA form, the CDR3 reads TGTGCCAGCAGTGAAACGTTCAGGGTGGAGACCCAGTACTTC.

The sample holds one count of this clone. The V call is TRBV12-3 or TRBV12-4, the J call TRBJ1-2; D is undetermined. The ends were cut back, 3 bases at V and 3 bases at J, with 8 bases in the middle. The CDR3 spans 13 residues. The CDR3 region has the DNA TGTGCCAGCAGTTTCGGGAGCTACTATGGCTACACCTTC. This translates into CASSFGSYYGYTF.

This chain connects TRBV7-8 to TRBJ2-3; TRBD2 aligns across 8 bases. Germline V gives CDR1 SGHVS, CDR2 FQNEAQ. The CDR3 contains 13 residues. Trimming took 4 bases from V and 12 from J; bases not matched to a gene: 9. In DNA, the CDR3 is TGTGCCAGCAGCTCCCCGGGGGGGACTACCCAGTATTTT. Amino acids: CASSSPGGTTQYF.

This clone was counted a few times. This chain uses TRBV18 with TRBJ1-5, with D possibly TRBD1 on 6 matching bases. Deletions cut 2 bases from V and 3 bases from J, with 14 bases between. The CDR3 is 16 residues long. Germline assignment: CDR1 KGHSH and CDR2 LQKENI. In nucleotides, the CDR3 is TGTGCCAGCTCACCATCCGACAGGCTTCTCAATCAGCCCCAGCATTTT. This codes for CASSPSDRLLNQPQHF.

The J gene is TRBJ1-5, the V gene TRBV7-9; D remains ambiguous. Germline CDR1 SEHNR, CDR2 FQNEAQ (reference sequence). The germline V and J ends were trimmed by 0 bases and 3 bases, with 12 bases remaining between them. There are 16 residues in the CDR3. CDR3: CASSLAFRGDNQPQHF. The CDR3 nucleotides read TGTGCCAGCAGCTTAGCTTTTCGGGGTGACAATCAGCCCCAGCATTTT.

The V and J genes are TRBV3-1 (or the pseudogene TRBV3-2) and TRBJ2-7; D uncertain. Germline lookup yields CDR1 LGHDT and CDR2 YNNKEL (reference sequence). The CDR3 totals 14 residues. V was trimmed by 1 base and J by 1 base, leaving 8 bases between them. This CDR3 reads CASSQAPYSYEQYF. The CDR3 bases are TGTGCCAGCAGCCAAGCTCCCTATTCCTACGAGCAGTACTTC.